The 28 T cell receptor beta chains below come from one sample, sequenced in a study of blood T cell repertoires in COVID-19. Some clones are missing from TCRdb's copy, which holds only in-frame ones; the method was immunoSEQ multiplex PCR. The sample records some 510,000 clones, roughly 88% being singletons. Sequences were obtained from PBMCs or T cells enriched from blood (not recorded which). The source of these receptors is a woman aged 40 to 49 who had recovered from COVID-19.

The chain combines TRBV7-9 with TRBJ1-1; 7 nucleotides agree with TRBD1. CDR3 length: 14 residues. V shed 7 bases, J shed 2 bases, and the junction held 7 bases outside the gene matches. CDR1 and CDR2 from the germline V gene are SEHNR and FQNEAQ (reference sequence). CDR3 sequence reads: CASTPTGINTEAFF. The CDR3 bases are TGTGCCAGCACCCCGACAGGGATCAACACTGAAGCTTTCTTT.

This chain links TRBV15 with TRBJ2-7, with D possibly being TRBD1 (6 bases). This CDR3 region has 15 residues. Trimming cost V 3 bases and J 1 base, with 13 bases left between them. Germline lookup yields CDR1 LNHNV and CDR2 YYDKDF (reference sequence). For the CDR3, the DNA is TGTGCCACCAGCAGCCTGGCAGGGGAGTCCTACGAGCAGTACTTC. This sequence encodes CATSSLAGESYEQYF.

This sequence joins TRBV2 and TRBJ1-1; D may be TRBD1 (5 bases). The CDR3 covers 15 residues. Trimming left V 7 bases short and J 0 bases short, with 15 bases between. The germline gives CDR1 SNHLY, CDR2 FYNNEI. CDR3 region: CASTIGGVVNTEAFF. For the CDR3, the DNA is TGTGCCAGCACGATAGGAGGGGTTGTGAACACTGAAGCTTTCTTT. Variable domain in full (rest from reference TRBV2 and TRBJ1-1): EPEVTQTPSHQVTQMGQEVILRCVPISNHLYFYWYRQILGQKVEFLVSFYNNEISEKSEIFDDQFSVERPDGSNFTLKIRSTKLEDSAMYFCASTIGGVVNTEAFFGQGTRLTVV.

This clone was observed a single time. The chain employs TRBV2 and TRBJ2-1; the match to TRBD1 covers 8 bases. J was trimmed by 7 bases and V by 5 bases; bases with no gene match: 10. Per the germline V gene, CDR1 is SNHLY and CDR2 is FYNNEI. The CDR3 contains 15 residues. The CDR3 region has the DNA TGTGCCAGCAGTATTATTGGGACAGGTGGGAATGAGCAGTTCTTC. Its translation is CASSIIGTGGNEQFF.

The V gene is TRBV27, the J gene TRBJ1-2, with 7 bases that match TRBD1. V lost 4 bases to trimming and J lost 1 base; unmatched junction nucleotides: 6. Germline-derived CDR1 and CDR2 are MNHEY and SMNVEV (reference sequence). The CDR3 consists of 15 residues. This CDR3 is CASSSRQGDNYGYTF. DNA for the CDR3: TGTGCCAGCAGTTCCAGACAGGGAGATAACTATGGCTACACCTTC.

The chain uses TRBV6-4 and TRBJ2-1; perhaps TRBD2 as D (5 bases). CDR3 size: 16 residues. In germline, CDR1 is MRHNA, CDR2 SNTAGT. Trimming removed 3 bases at V and 7 bases at J, with 19 bases between. The CDR3 is CASSEQPGLSGNEQFF. CDR3 DNA: TGTGCCAGCAGTGAACAACCGGGCCTGTCGGGAAATGAGCAGTTCTTC.

This sequence joins TRBV13 and TRBJ1-3; no definite D call. The CDR3 contains 15 residues. The germline gives CDR1 PRHDT, CDR2 FYEKMQ (reference sequence). Trimming took off 2 bases at V and 0 bases at J, with 8 bases between the two ends. CDR3 sequence (DNA): TGTGCCAGCAGCTTAACCAGGATCTCTGGAAACACCATATATTTT. Encoded protein: CASSLTRISGNTIYF.

The V and J genes are TRBV19 and TRBJ2-1; the match to TRBD2 covers 11 bases. Per germline, CDR1 LNHDA and CDR2 SQIVND (reference sequence). The CDR3 has 11 residues. Trimming cost V 8 bases and J 14 bases; bases outside gene matches: 5. The CDR3 loop is CASLLAGEKFF. Here the CDR3 DNA reads TGTGCCAGTTTACTAGCGGGAGAAAAGTTCTTC.

The table lists this clone with a few counts. This chain links TRBV30 with TRBJ2-2; D is unclear. CDR3 length: 13 residues. V lost 0 bases and J 5 bases, leaving 7 bases between the germline ends. The germline V gene encodes CDR1 GTSNPN and CDR2 SVGIG (reference sequence). The CDR3 coding sequence is TGTGCCTGGAGTGTACTACGGACCGGGGAGCTGTTTTTT. Protein sequence: CAWSVLRTGELFF.

The CDR3, as DNA: TGTGCCAGCAGCTTGGGACAGGCCGTCAGGGGGGCCGGGGAGCTGTTTTTT. Amino acids: CASSLGQAVRGAGELFF. The chain links TRBV3-1 (or the pseudogene TRBV3-2) to TRBJ2-2, with 8 nucleotides matching TRBD1. Germline trimming cut 5 bases from V and 6 bases from J; bases unmatched to any gene: 14. Germline CDR1 is LGHDT and CDR2 is YNNKEL (reference sequence). The CDR3 totals 17 residues.

With respect to this clone: Other DNA sequences of this sample code for an identical CDR3. The chain employs TRBV5-8 and TRBJ1-1; 7 bases match TRBD1. The V and J ends lost 5 bases and 8 bases, in that order; junction bases with no gene match: 6. CDR3 size: 12 residues. Germline V gene data show CDR1 as SGHTS and CDR2 as YDEGEE. This chain's CDR3 is CASSLLGGEAFF. CDR3 nucleotides: TGTGCCAGCAGTCTGCTAGGGGGCGAAGCTTTCTTT.

This sequence joins TRBV19 and TRBJ2-1; 7 bases fit TRBD2. The CDR3 is 15 residues long. V lost 2 bases and J lost 7; bases outside the gene matches: 8. Germline values: CDR1 LNHDA, CDR2 SQIVND (reference sequence). The CDR3 DNA follows: TGTGCCAGTAGTATATCGGCGGGAGTGAGGAATGAGCAGTTCTTC. Translating it yields CASSISAGVRNEQFF.

The chain is built from TRBV7-2 and TRBJ2-1; 7 positions match TRBD2. The CDR3 contains 14 residues. V lost 3 bases and J lost 10; bases outside the gene matches: 9. Germline CDR1 is SGHTA and CDR2 is FQGNSA. CDR3 sequence: CASSLHGDYGEQFF. In DNA form, the CDR3 reads TGTGCCAGCAGCTTGCATGGGGACTATGGGGAGCAGTTCTTC.

The rearrangement uses TRBV6-6 and TRBJ2-5; TRBD1 might be the D (6 bases). Germline loops: CDR1 MNHNY, CDR2 SVGAGI (reference sequence). The CDR3 has 15 residues. V shed 2 bases and J shed 3 bases, with 13 bases lying between them. The CDR3 loop reads CASSYPSTGKETQYF. The DNA of the CDR3 is TGTGCCAGCAGTTACCCGTCGACAGGAAAAGAGACCCAGTACTTC.

The genes are TRBV6-5 and TRBJ1-1; the D gene is possibly TRBD1 (6 bases). Germline V lookup: CDR1 MNHEY, CDR2 SVGAGI. Trimming shortened V by 11 bases and J by 3 bases, and 13 bases separated the two germline ends. The CDR3 is 12 amino acids. CDR3 nucleotide sequence: TGTGCCGCCACAGGGCAGCACACTGAAGCTTTCTTT. Encoded protein: CAATGQHTEAFF.

This clone has just one count. The rearrangement links TRBV6-5 to TRBJ1-1, with TRBD1 as a possible D gene (6 bases). The CDR3 totals 15 residues. Trimming removed 0 bases from V and 4 bases from J, with 12 bases in between. Germline V lookup: CDR1 MNHEY, CDR2 SVGAGI. The CDR3 is CASSYSEGVGTEAFF. For the CDR3, the DNA is TGTGCCAGCAGTTACTCTGAGGGGGTGGGCACTGAAGCTTTCTTT.

This rearrangement joins TRBV9 to TRBJ2-5; 7 bases are shared with TRBD1. V trimming: 4 bases; J trimming: 3 bases; junction bases outside the gene matches: 3. Germline lookup yields CDR1 SGDLS and CDR2 YYNGEE. The CDR3 is made up of 13 amino acids. The CDR3 region is CASSITGEETQYF. DNA for the CDR3: TGTGCCAGCAGCATAACAGGGGAAGAGACCCAGTACTTC.

The chain has TRBV27 and TRBJ2-7, with TRBD2 matching over 12 bases. This CDR3 contains 14 residues. With V trimmed by 5 bases and J by 7 bases, 6 bases remained unmatched. Germline values: CDR1 MNHEY, CDR2 SMNVEV (reference sequence). CDR3 sequence: CASSILAGGKEQYF. CDR3 DNA: TGTGCCAGCAGTATACTAGCGGGAGGAAAAGAGCAGTACTTC.

In DNA form, the CDR3 reads TGTGCCAGCAGTTCGCACAGGGGACCCCCCTACAATGAGCAGTTCTTC. It yields the protein CASSSHRGPPYNEQFF. The genes are TRBV6-5 and TRBJ2-1; 7 positions agree with TRBD1. The CDR3 runs to 16 residues. The junction had 8 bases not matched to a gene; V was cut back by 4 bases and J by 2 bases. Germline V gives CDR1 MNHEY, CDR2 SVGAGI.

This chain connects TRBV10-2 to TRBJ2-7; TRBD2 aligns across 10 bases. Losses at the gene ends were 3 bases for V and 3 bases for J; bases not matched to a gene: 5. The CDR3 loop spans 15 amino acids. From germline, CDR1 is WSHSY and CDR2 SAAADI. The CDR3 loop is CASSEIAGGDYEQYF. CDR3 nucleotides: TGCGCCAGCAGTGAAATAGCGGGAGGAGACTACGAGCAGTACTTC.

The chain recombines TRBV5-1 with TRBJ2-3; D may be TRBD1 (6 bases). This CDR3 region has 15 residues. Germline loops: CDR1 SGHRS, CDR2 YFSETQ. V was clipped by 2 bases and J by 0 bases, with 10 bases between them. The CDR3 reads CASSLQGPSTDTQYF. The CDR3 coding sequence is TGCGCCAGCAGCTTACAGGGACCTAGCACAGATACGCAGTATTTT. The whole variable domain, remainder taken from reference TRBV5-1 and TRBJ2-3, is KAGVTQTPRYLIKTRGQQVTLSCSPISGHRSVSWYQQTPGQGLQFLFEYFSETQRNKGNFPGRFSGRQFSNSRSEMNVSTLELGDSALYLCASSLQGPSTDTQYFGPGTRLTVL.

In its sample, this clone was seen once. The chain is built from TRBV11-3 and TRBJ2-1; D might be TRBD2 (6 bases). The CDR3 consists of 11 residues. Germline values: CDR1 SGHNT, CDR2 YENEEA. V was pared by 4 bases and J by 10 bases, with 8 bases between. CDR3 DNA: TGTGCCAGCAGCTCAACTAGCGAGCAGTTCTTC. Translating it yields CASSSTSEQFF.

This chain links TRBV7-2 with TRBJ1-3, with unresolved D. Germline assignment: CDR1 SGHTA and CDR2 FQGNSA. The CDR3 contains 15 residues. V lost 1 base and J 0 bases, leaving 7 bases between the germline ends. Here the CDR3 DNA reads TGTGCCAGCAGCTTAGGAACAGTCTCTGGAAACACCATATATTTT. Protein sequence: CASSLGTVSGNTIYF.

The CDR3 reads CASSTLAYVAFF. The CDR3 DNA sequence: TGTGCCAGCAGCACCTTAGCTTATGTGGCTTTCTTT. V is TRBV5-8 and J is TRBJ1-1; D is undetermined. The CDR3 length is 12 residues. Germline V lookup: CDR1 SGHTS, CDR2 YDEGEE. With 4 bases removed from V and 11 bases from J, the gap between germline ends came to 15 bases.

This clone has a single count. The V call is TRBV3-1 (or the pseudogene TRBV3-2), the J call TRBJ2-7; 9 bases fit TRBD2. The germline V gene has CDR1 LGHDT and CDR2 YNNKEL (reference sequence). Trimming took 6 bases from V and 4 from J; bases not matched to a gene: 7. The CDR3 is 14 residues long. The CDR3 coding sequence is TGTGCCAGCAGGAAAGCTAGCGGGACGTACGAGCAGTACTTC. Amino acid sequence: CASRKASGTYEQYF.

This chain links TRBV4-1 with TRBJ1-4, with D maybe TRBD1 (6 bases). The CDR3 sequence is 15 residues long. Germline V lookup: CDR1 MGHRA, CDR2 YSYEKL. V lost 1 base to trimming and J lost 7 bases, with 13 bases between them. The CDR3 region is CASSQVWTVFEKLFF. CDR3 bases: TGCGCCAGCAGCCAAGTTTGGACAGTGTTTGAAAAACTGTTTTTT.

On this clone: Other DNA sequences of this sample code for an identical CDR3. The V call is TRBV7-9, the J call TRBJ1-1; D is ambiguous. The V gene's germline CDR1 is SEHNR and CDR2 FQNEAQ (reference sequence). This CDR3 contains 12 residues. V lost 1 base and J 5 bases, leaving 5 bases between the germline ends. CDR3 in amino acids: CASSLVSTEAFF. DNA for the CDR3: TGTGCCAGCAGCTTAGTGTCGACTGAAGCTTTCTTT. The whole variable domain, remainder taken from reference TRBV7-9 and TRBJ1-1, is DTGVSQNPRHKITKRGQNVTFRCDPISEHNRLYWYRQTLGQGPEFLTYFQNEAQLEKSRLLSDRFSAERPKGSFSTLEIQRTEQGDSAMYLCASSLVSTEAFFGQGTRLTVV.

V gene TRBV4-3 combines with J gene TRBJ2-1, with 15 nucleotides matching TRBD2. With V trimmed by 5 bases and J by 6 bases, 8 bases remained unmatched. The CDR3 sequence is 17 residues long. Germline V gene sequence: CDR1 LGHNA, CDR2 YSLEER. In DNA, the CDR3 is TGCGCCAGCAGCAGGACTAGCGGGAGGGCCTGGGGCAATGAGCAGTTCTTC. This encodes CASSRTSGRAWGNEQFF.